This T cell receptor (beta chain) was documented in a study of radiation and T cells in renal cell carcinoma. Study as a whole: Nephrectomy followed 15 Gy stereotactic body radiation by 4 weeks. General study results and limits: From baseline, blood top tumor clonotypes peaked at 2 weeks post-radiation.

Libraries were prepared by immunoSEQ multiplex PCR; TCRdb keeps only in-frame clonotypes and omits some of them. The sample contains 65,000 to 80,000 clones, approximately 86% of which appear only once. To note about this clone: The antigen is not known.

The CDR3 is made up of 16 amino acids. Germline lookup yields CDR1 SEHNR and CDR2 FQNEAQ (reference sequence). V dropped 1 base and J dropped 1 base, with 10 bases sitting between them. The time point was: blood 2 weeks post-SBRT. The treatment was: 15 Gy SBRT to primary tumor, nephrectomy 4 weeks later. After SBRT, blood was collected at 2 and 4 weeks, plus baseline. This renal cell carcinoma was of the clear cell type. The receptor's source is a woman between 50 and 59 years old with renal cell carcinoma. This material consisted of blood, taken from a patient whose treatment included radiotherapy and nephrectomy. V and J are TRBV7-9 and TRBJ2-2; D might be TRBD2 (5 bases). CDR3 coding DNA: TGTGCCAGCAGCTTAGGCCGGGGAGAGAACACCGGGGAGCTGTTTTTT. Translation gives CASSLGRGENTGELFF.